In its sample, the clone carrying this T cell receptor (beta chain) was seen many times. Antigen specificity is unknown. These data belong to a study of breast tumors, draining lymph nodes, adjacent tissues. General study results and limits: Luminal-like breast cancer showed significantly greater tumor-nontumor repertoire similarity than basal-like breast cancer did. Tumor T cell lymph node origin was a supported hypothesis, not proven. Compared with lymph nodes, tumors were less diverse; compared with nontumor tissue, more.

The CDR3 runs 19 residues. Germline-derived CDR1 and CDR2 are MNHNS and SASEGT. Trimming pared 4 bases from V and 0 bases from J, leaving 23 bases between. TCRdb recomputed calls from the multiplex PCR reads with MiXCR, one row per CDR3 protein. The profile shows 130,000 or so distinct CDR3 sequences, around 22% of them singletons. Samples came from axillary lymph nodes draining the breast cancer. The V and J genes are TRBV6-1 and TRBJ2-3; D remains ambiguous. The TCR comes from a female donor with breast cancer. Some clones in this sample may be carry-over from other donors' samples. Material for sequencing was axillary lymph node tissue. The CDR3 region has the DNA TGTGCCAGCAGTGGTCGCGGAGACACTTGGGGTGCTAGCACAGATACGCAGTATTTT. It specifies CASSGRGDTWGASTDTQYF.